The 2 T cell receptor beta chains below were found in one sample sequenced in a study of shared clonotypes between healthy human individuals. This table comes from immunoSEQ multiplex PCR, and its TCRdb copy is limited to in-frame clones, with some not included. The repertoire holds over 2 million clones, 85% to 95% seen once, with 0.9% to 1.4% in the top ten. Terminally differentiated effector memory CD45RA+ cells were excluded by CCR7 positive selection of CD45RO-negative cells. The sample comprised naive CD8+ T cells sorted from blood. Every receptor here comes from a man in his late teens or twenties in good health.

This chain uses TRBV11-2 with TRBJ2-7; TRBD2 matches 8 bases. The V gene's germline CDR1 is SGHAT and CDR2 FQNNGV. The J segment lost 6 bases and the V segment lost 4 bases, leaving 5 bases of the junction unmatched. CDR3 length equals 13 residues. The CDR3 region is CASSSGLAAEQYF. CDR3 DNA sequence: TGTGCCAGCAGCTCCGGACTAGCTGCCGAGCAGTACTTC. Full variable domain (missing parts from reference TRBV11-2 and TRBJ2-7): EAGVAQSPRYKIIEKRQSVAFWCNPISGHATLYWYQQILGQGPKLLIQFQNNGVVDDSQLPKDRFSAERLKGVDSTLKIQPAKLEDSAVYLCASSSGLAAEQYFGPGTRLTVT.

Regarding this clone: Other DNA sequences from this sample encode an identical CDR3 as well. The chain recombines TRBV5-4 with TRBJ1-2, with 9 bases fitting TRBD1. The CDR3 has 14 amino acids. V was pared by 4 bases and J by 5 bases, with 6 bases of the junction left unmatched. Germline V gives CDR1 SGHNT, CDR2 YYREEE (reference sequence). The CDR3 here is CASSPGQGVYGYTF. DNA for the CDR3: TGTGCCAGCAGCCCGGGACAGGGCGTATATGGCTACACCTTC.